A selection of T cell receptor beta chains follows, all from one sample in a study of blood T cell repertoires in COVID-19. Some clones are missing from TCRdb's copy, which holds only in-frame ones; the method was immunoSEQ multiplex PCR. This sample has a few hundred thousand clones; 87% occur once, and the top ten carry over 2%. The sample was peripheral blood. These receptors originate from a woman aged 45 to 65 who had recovered from COVID-19. The CDR3 runs from the conserved cysteine through the conserved F or W. A D gene is named only where the DNA matches it firmly. Expanded clones get a size class; other rows say once, few or many, or leave the size out.

few TRBJ2-2 TRBD1 TRBV4-3 CASSQATGANTGELFF TGCGCCAGCAGCCAAGCGACAGGGGCGAACACCGGGGAGCTGTTTTTT
. TRBJ1-2 . TRBV7-8 CASSSGTVGYTF TGTGCCAGCAGCTCGGGTACGGTTGGCTACACCTTC
. TRBJ1-2 . TRBV11-2 CASSLAGAPYGYTF TGTGCCAGCAGCTTAGCAGGGGCCCCCTATGGCTACACCTTC
once TRBJ2-3 TRBD1 TRBV5-1 CASSMGQLSTQYF TGCGCCAGCAGCATGGGACAGTTAAGTACGCAGTATTTT
. TRBJ1-5 . TRBV6-1 CASSENHGGNSNQPQHF TGTGCCAGCAGTGAAAATCACGGGGGTAATAGCAATCAGCCCCAGCATTTT
. TRBJ1-2 . TRBV5-6 CASSLARDYGYTF TGTGCCAGCAGCTTGGCCCGGGACTATGGCTACACCTTC
. TRBJ1-1 TRBD1 TRBV7-2 CASSLPDRVLGEAFF TGTGCCAGCAGCTTGCCGGACAGGGTTCTCGGTGAAGCTTTCTTT
. TRBJ2-1 TRBD2 TRBV28 CASSFVGGRNEQFF TGTGCCAGCAGTTTCGTAGGCGGGAGGAATGAGCAGTTCTTC
. TRBJ2-3 . TRBV4-3 CASSLGGFGTDTQYF TGCGCCAGCAGCCTTGGAGGGTTTGGCACAGATACGCAGTATTTT
. TRBJ2-7 . TRBV5-8 CASYSRETYEQYF TGTGCCAGCTACTCGAGGGAGACCTACGAGCAGTACTTC
. TRBJ2-5 . TRBV7-6 CASSFQLSETQYF TGTGCCAGCAGCTTCCAACTTAGTGAGACCCAGTACTTC
. TRBJ2-5 TRBD2 TRBV20-1 CSGGRAPQYF TGCAGTGGGGGGAGGGCCCCCCAGTACTTC
. TRBJ2-3 TRBD2 TRBV11-1 CASSRLAGGVTDTQYF TGTGCCAGCAGCCGACTAGCGGGAGGGGTTACAGATACGCAGTATTTT
. TRBJ2-7 TRBD2 TRBV6-5 CASSRGLAGALEQYF TGTGCCAGCAGTCGCGGACTAGCGGGGGCCCTCGAGCAGTACTTC
. TRBJ1-2 TRBD1 TRBV7-2 CASSGPQGANGYTF TGTGCCAGCAGCGGACCACAGGGGGCGAATGGCTACACCTTC
. TRBJ1-5 . TRBV5-1 CASSLEGHEPQHF TGCGCCAGCAGCTTGGAGGGACACGAGCCCCAGCATTTT
. TRBJ1-4 TRBD1 TRBV6-5 CASSEDRGGKLFF TGTGCCAGCAGCGAGGACAGGGGAGGAAAACTGTTTTTT
. TRBJ2-5 . TRBV6-2/TRBV6-3 CASSYPPKRSLETQYF TGTGCCAGCAGTTACCCACCAAAGCGATCATTAGAGACCCAGTACTTC
. TRBJ2-3 . TRBV5-8 CASSSGPRGFTDTQYF TGTGCCAGCAGCTCGGGCCCTCGGGGGTTTACAGATACGCAGTATTTT
. TRBJ2-1 TRBD1 TRBV24-1 CATSEAGTGGMNEQFF TGTGCCACCAGTGAGGCAGGGACAGGGGGCATGAATGAGCAGTTCTTC
few TRBJ1-2 . TRBV28 CASSLRGALDYGYTF TGTGCCAGCAGTTTACGGGGGGCGCTAGACTATGGCTACACCTTC
. TRBJ1-3 TRBD1 TRBV10-1 CASSRTGGVHLAGNTIYF TGCGCCAGCAGCAGGACAGGGGGCGTTCACCTAGCGGGAAACACCATATATTTT
. TRBJ1-2 . TRBV9 CASSSRGGREDYGYTF TGTGCCAGCAGCTCCCGGGGGGGGCGGGAGGACTATGGCTACACCTTC
. TRBJ1-1 . TRBV7-8 CASSYQGRNTEAFF TGTGCCAGCAGCTACCAGGGTAGGAACACTGAAGCTTTCTTT
. TRBJ2-3 TRBD1 TRBV24-1 CATSDFTGVSTDTQYF TGTGCCACCAGTGATTTTACAGGGGTTAGCACAGATACGCAGTATTTT
. TRBJ1-3 . TRBV10-3 CAIRDIRSTIYF TGTGCCATTCGGGACATAAGAAGCACCATATATTTT
. TRBJ2-7 . TRBV9 CASSFPDNEQYF TGTGCCAGCAGCTTCCCGGACAACGAGCAGTACTTC
. TRBJ1-1 . TRBV11-1 CASRAPHTEAFF TGTGCCAGCAGGGCACCCCACACTGAAGCTTTCTTT
. TRBJ2-3 TRBD2 TRBV7-2 CASTIKEKSGRAVTDTQYF TGTGCCAGCACGATAAAAGAGAAGAGCGGGAGGGCGGTCACAGATACGCAGTATTTT
once TRBJ1-5 . TRBV6-2/TRBV6-3 CASSYPEPQGNQPQHF TGTGCCAGCAGTTACCCTGAACCCCAGGGCAATCAGCCCCAGCATTTT
. TRBJ2-7 TRBD1 TRBV30 CAWSVNRGHVGQYF TGTGCCTGGAGTGTAAACAGGGGGCATGTCGGGCAGTACTTC
. TRBJ1-2 . TRBV7-9 CASSLTNNYGYTF TGTGCCAGCAGCTTAACAAACAACTATGGCTACACCTTC
. TRBJ2-2 TRBD2 TRBV7-9 CASSVTSGRRGELFF TGTGCCAGCAGCGTCACAAGCGGGAGACGTGGGGAGCTGTTTTTT
. TRBJ2-7 TRBD2 TRBV9 CASSTEASGGLYEQYF TGTGCCAGCAGCACAGAGGCTAGCGGGGGGTTGTACGAGCAGTACTTC
few TRBJ1-6 . TRBV10-3 CAISQRAGDSPLHF TGTGCCATCAGTCAAAGGGCGGGGGATTCACCCCTCCACTTT
. TRBJ1-2 TRBD1 TRBV18 CASSPTGTGEGYTF TGTGCCAGCTCACCAACTGGGACAGGGGAAGGCTACACCTTC
. TRBJ2-7 . TRBV30 CAWKSVTQDYEQYF TGTGCCTGGAAGTCAGTCACCCAGGATTACGAGCAGTACTTC
few TRBJ1-1 . TRBV7-9 CASSSEGGAEAFF TGTGCCAGCAGCTCCGAGGGAGGGGCTGAAGCTTTCTTT
. TRBJ2-3 TRBD1 TRBV5-6 CASSSGYRDRGADTQYF TGTGCCAGCAGCTCTGGGTACCGGGACAGGGGTGCAGATACGCAGTATTTT
. TRBJ2-7 . TRBV28 CASSPLTYEQYF TGTGCCAGCAGTCCCCTAACCTACGAGCAGTACTTC
. TRBJ2-7 TRBD1 TRBV18 CASSPETGATYEQYF TGTGCCAGCTCACCGGAGACAGGGGCAACCTACGAGCAGTACTTC
. TRBJ2-5 . TRBV2 CASSRLTGQETQYF TGTGCCAGCAGTCGACTCACAGGGCAAGAGACCCAGTACTTC
. TRBJ1-1 . TRBV24-1 CATSDSRTEAFF TGTGCCACCAGTGATTCCCGCACTGAAGCTTTCTTT
. TRBJ1-6 . TRBV4-3 CASSQGAGGALHF TGCGCCAGCAGCCAGGGGGCGGGGGGGGCCCTCCACTTT
. TRBJ1-2 . TRBV2 CASSEGGLNYGYTF TGTGCCAGCAGTGAAGGGGGGCTCAACTATGGCTACACCTTC
. TRBJ1-6 TRBD1 TRBV7-2 CASSPGTGVTPLHF TGTGCCAGCAGCCCCGGGACAGGGGTAACACCCCTCCACTTT
. TRBJ1-3 . TRBV23-1 CASSPRGYTSGNTIYF TGCGCCAGCAGTCCGCGAGGCTATACCTCTGGAAACACCATATATTTT
once TRBJ1-2 . TRBV7-9 CASSLLRSNYGYTF TGTGCCAGCAGCTTATTACGAAGCAACTATGGCTACACCTTC
. TRBJ2-7 TRBD1 TRBV28 CASSPTDREIYEQYF TGTGCCAGCAGTCCCACCGACAGGGAAATCTACGAGCAGTACTTC
. TRBJ2-7 TRBD2 TRBV4-3 CASSHGTSGGSYEQYF TGCGCCAGCAGCCATGGGACTAGCGGGGGATCCTACGAGCAGTACTTC
. TRBJ2-1 . TRBV5-1 CASRGLGTYNEQFF TGCGCCAGCAGGGGACTGGGGACCTACAATGAGCAGTTCTTC
. TRBJ1-4 . TRBV28 CASNPGQWGEKLFF TGTGCCAGCAACCCTGGACAATGGGGAGAAAAACTGTTTTTT
once TRBJ2-1 TRBD2 TRBV6-5 CASSYGLAVYNEQFF TGTGCCAGCAGTTACGGACTAGCGGTGTACAATGAGCAGTTCTTC
. TRBJ2-7 . TRBV5-4 CASSLMRGGLAHEQYF TGTGCCAGCAGCTTGATGCGGGGCGGGCTGGCCCACGAGCAGTACTTC